Presented here are 28 T cell receptor beta chains from one specimen sequenced in a study of blood T cell repertoires in COVID-19. Only in-frame clones appear in the TCRdb table, and some are missing; sequencing was by immunoSEQ multiplex PCR. This sample has 65,000 to 80,000 clones, with about 88% found just once. Material: peripheral blood. The receptors here all came from a man aged 70 or older with active or convalescent COVID-19.

The V call is TRBV5-1, the J call TRBJ2-2; no reliable D call. The germline V gene encodes CDR1 SGHRS and CDR2 YFSETQ. Trimming pared 1 base from V and 7 bases from J, leaving 8 bases between. The CDR3 length is 13 residues. The CDR3 loop is CASSLSHGGELFF. In DNA, the CDR3 is TGCGCCAGCAGCTTGTCCCACGGCGGGGAGCTGTTTTTT. Complete variable domain (other parts from reference TRBV5-1 and TRBJ2-2): KAGVTQTPRYLIKTRGQQVTLSCSPISGHRSVSWYQQTPGQGLQFLFEYFSETQRNKGNFPGRFSGRQFSNSRSEMNVSTLELGDSALYLCASSLSHGGELFFGEGSRLTVL.

This clone occurred a few times. This sequence joins TRBV5-1 and TRBJ1-2, with 7 bases fitting TRBD1. Germline V gene data show CDR1 as SGHRS and CDR2 as YFSETQ. J gave up 7 bases and V 3 bases, and 6 bases lay outside the gene matches. The CDR3 consists of 13 residues. CDR3 region: CASSSTGAPGYTF. The DNA for the CDR3 is TGCGCCAGCAGCTCCACAGGGGCCCCTGGCTACACCTTC.

In this sample, this clone turned up a few times. The V call is TRBV5-1, the J call TRBJ1-6, with 9 bases lining up with TRBD1. The V gene end was trimmed by 3 bases and the J gene end by 8 bases; junction bases not matched to a gene: 3. Per germline, CDR1 SGHRS and CDR2 YFSETQ. The CDR3 totals 14 residues. The CDR3 protein is CASSSTGGDSPLHF. CDR3 bases: TGCGCCAGCAGCTCAACAGGGGGCGATTCACCCCTCCACTTT.

This chain uses TRBV10-2 with TRBJ2-5, with 11 bases matching TRBD2. Trimming at V came to 6 bases and at J to 4 bases, leaving 1 base not matched to a gene. Germline V gives CDR1 WSHSY, CDR2 SAAADI. CDR3 length equals 13 residues. The CDR3 DNA reads TGCGCCAGCAGACTAGCGGGAGTAGAGACCCAGTACTTC. This translates into CASRLAGVETQYF.

The rearrangement joins TRBV19 to TRBJ1-4; a possible D gene is TRBD1 (6 bases). The CDR3 has 15 residues. CDR1 is LNHDA and CDR2 is SQIVND in the germline V gene (reference sequence). V was trimmed by 6 bases and J by 7 bases, leaving 18 bases between them. The chain's CDR3 is CASSRRQALGEKLFF. The CDR3 DNA is TGTGCCAGTAGCCGGAGACAGGCCCTCGGTGAAAAACTGTTTTTT.

V usage is TRBV2 and J usage is TRBJ2-6; possible D gene TRBD2, 5 bases. CDR1 and CDR2 from the germline V gene are SNHLY and FYNNEI. The length of the CDR3 is 16 residues. The ends were cut back, 6 bases at V and 0 bases at J, with 12 bases in the middle. The CDR3 region has the DNA TGTGCCAGCAGCTTTCGGGGAAGCTCTGGGGCCAACGTCCTGACTTTC. Translation gives CASSFRGSSGANVLTF.

This clone occurred once. This chain joins TRBV10-3 and TRBJ1-2; D call uncertain. The CDR3 consists of 13 residues. Germline CDR1 is ENHRY and CDR2 is SYGVKD. Between the trimmed V and J ends, which lost 0 bases and 5 bases, there was a span of 7 bases. The CDR3 region is CAISESDSYGYTF. CDR3 DNA sequence: TGTGCCATCAGTGAGTCGGACTCTTATGGCTACACCTTC.

The chain employs TRBV5-5 and TRBJ1-5; 10 positions match TRBD1. This CDR3 comprises 13 residues. The germline V gene has CDR1 SGHKS and CDR2 YYEKEE (reference sequence). The trim removed 4 bases at V and 10 bases at J, leaving 5 bases unmatched. CDR3 nucleotide sequence: TGTGCCAGCAGCGGCCGGGACAGGGGACCCCAGCATTTT. Translation gives CASSGRDRGPQHF.

The chain couples TRBV13 to TRBJ1-3; D not certain. Germline loops: CDR1 PRHDT, CDR2 FYEKMQ (reference sequence). Trimming stripped 1 base from V and 0 bases from J, with 10 bases between. The CDR3 loop spans 16 amino acids. In DNA, the CDR3 is TGTGCCAGCAGCTTAGTGGGCAGTCGCTCTGGAAACACCATATATTTT. Protein product: CASSLVGSRSGNTIYF. Drawing the rest from reference TRBV13 and TRBJ1-3, the complete variable domain is AAGVIQSPRHLIKEKRETATLKCYPIPRHDTVYWYQQGPGQDPQFLISFYEKMQSDKGSIPDRFSAQQFSDYHSELNMSSLELGDSALYFCASSLVGSRSGNTIYFGEGSWLTVV.

This chain links TRBV9 with TRBJ2-2; the D gene is possibly TRBD1 (5 bases). CDR1 and CDR2 (germline): SGDLS, YYNGEE. The germline V and J ends were trimmed by 4 bases and 6 bases, with 10 bases remaining between them. This CDR3 region has 13 residues. The CDR3 nucleotides read TGTGCCAGCAGCCTAACAGGTTCCGGGGAGCTGTTTTTT. Its protein is CASSLTGSGELFF.

V and J are TRBV6-4 and TRBJ2-3, with TRBD1 as a possible D gene (6 bases). Trimming shortened V by 10 bases and J by 2 bases, and 25 bases separated the two germline ends. The germline V gene has CDR1 MRHNA and CDR2 SNTAGT. This CDR3 contains 17 residues. Here the CDR3 reads CATPGHCPLLNTDTQYF. As DNA, the CDR3 is TGTGCCACCCCGGGACACTGCCCTCTCCTGAACACAGATACGCAGTATTTT.

The CDR3 DNA reads TGCGCCAGCAGCCCGCGGTTGGCAAATAGCAATCAGCCCCAGCATTTT. It encodes CASSPRLANSNQPQHF. This chain uses TRBV4-1 with TRBJ1-5; D gene unclear. In germline, CDR1 is MGHRA, CDR2 YSYEKL. The CDR3 contains 16 residues. Trimming removed 4 bases from V and 0 bases from J, with 13 bases in between.

The chain has TRBV15 and TRBJ1-4, with D unresolved. From germline, CDR1 is LNHNV and CDR2 YYDKDF (reference sequence). V lost 3 bases to trimming and J lost 3 bases, with 8 bases between them. This CDR3 has 14 residues. The CDR3 protein is CATSRRQPNEKLFF. The DNA for the CDR3 is TGTGCCACCAGCAGGAGACAACCTAATGAAAAACTGTTTTTT. The entire variable domain, with the rest obtained from reference TRBV15 and TRBJ1-4, is as follows: DAMVIQNPRYQVTQFGKPVTLSCSQTLNHNVMYWYQQKSSQAPKLLFHYYDKDFNNEADTPDNFQSRRPNTSFCFLDIRSPGLGDTAMYLCATSRRQPNEKLFFGSGTQLSVL.

This clone rates as medium-sized. The chain carries TRBV5-4 and TRBJ2-5, with D possibly matching TRBD1 (5 bases). Germline V gives CDR1 SGHNT, CDR2 YYREEE (reference sequence). Between the trimmed V and J ends, which lost 3 bases and 4 bases, there was a span of 7 bases. The CDR3 is made up of 12 amino acids. CDR3 region: CASSYRGETQYF. The CDR3 DNA follows: TGTGCCAGCAGCTATAGGGGAGAGACCCAGTACTTC.

This clone was counted a single time. The chain is built from TRBV7-8 and TRBJ1-1; no firm D call. Between the trimmed V and J ends, which lost 5 bases and 7 bases, there was a span of 17 bases. The CDR3 is 14 residues long. Germline V CDR1 and CDR2: SGHVS, FQNEAQ. The CDR3 protein is CASSPSTGSFEAFF. As DNA, the CDR3 is TGTGCCAGCAGCCCTAGTACCGGATCTTTTGAAGCTTTCTTT.

This clone was counted only a few times. The V call is TRBV10-3, the J call TRBJ1-6; 8 bases line up with TRBD1. Germline assignment: CDR1 ENHRY and CDR2 SYGVKD. This CDR3 spans 14 amino acids. The V segment lost 6 bases and the J segment 7 bases; nucleotides outside the gene matches: 5. DNA for the CDR3: TGTGCCATCAGCGACAGGGGTCAAAATTCACCCCTCCACTTT. Its protein product is CAISDRGQNSPLHF.

The V call is TRBV28, the J call TRBJ1-1; no clear D. Germline loops: CDR1 MDHEN, CDR2 SYDVKM. V was shortened by 6 bases and J by 2 bases, with 10 bases between the two germline ends. The CDR3 spans 13 residues. The CDR3 DNA reads TGTGCCAGCAGCCTTCGCGTTAACACTGAAGCTTTCTTT. This gives the protein CASSLRVNTEAFF.

The genes are TRBV19 and TRBJ2-7, with 8 nucleotides matching TRBD1. This CDR3 has 14 residues. The trim removed 6 bases at V and 2 bases at J, leaving 6 bases unmatched. From germline, CDR1 is LNHDA and CDR2 SQIVND (reference sequence). The CDR3 protein is CASSPGQVTYEQYF. CDR3 in DNA: TGTGCCAGTAGCCCGGGACAGGTTACCTACGAGCAGTACTTC.

This clone was found a few times. The chain uses TRBV12-5 and TRBJ2-1; 11 bases are a match to TRBD2. Trimming at V came to 6 bases and at J to 6 bases, leaving 10 bases not matched to a gene. CDR1 and CDR2 from the germline V gene are LGHNT and FRNRAP. The CDR3 extends over 16 amino acids. CDR3 in DNA: TGTGCTAGTGGGCGAGATAGCGGGGGGGGTGGCAATGAGCAGTTCTTC. Translated: CASGRDSGGGGNEQFF.

The chain has TRBV30 and TRBJ1-2; D is ambiguous. The CDR3 sequence is 11 residues long. CDR1 is GTSNPN, CDR2 SVGIG, per germline (reference sequence). V was pared by 3 bases and J by 8 bases, with 10 bases between. The CDR3 DNA reads as TGTGCCTGGAGCCACCTGAGGGGCTACACCTTC. Translating gives CAWSHLRGYTF.

The rearrangement links TRBV28 to TRBJ2-6; D not certain. CDR1 and CDR2 (germline): MDHEN, SYDVKM. CDR3 length: 13 residues. Trimming cost V 5 bases and J 1 base, with 3 bases left between them. The CDR3 nucleotides are TGTGCCAGCAGTCGGTCTGGGGCCAACGTCCTGACTTTC. Protein sequence: CASSRSGANVLTF.

This clone was seen a few times. The chain joins TRBV2 to TRBJ2-6; no reliable D call. The V gene lost 6 bases and the J gene lost 4 bases, with 16 bases spanning the gap. Germline CDR1 and CDR2: SNHLY and FYNNEI. The CDR3 contains 16 residues. This CDR3 reads CASSGRVSWGANVLTF. The CDR3 DNA is TGTGCCAGCAGCGGCCGGGTCTCCTGGGGGGCCAACGTCCTGACTTTC.

V usage is TRBV7-6 and J usage is TRBJ2-5; TRBD1 matches 12 bases. The CDR3 runs 16 residues. V lost 5 bases, J lost 5 bases, and 9 bases stayed unmatched. Germline lookup yields CDR1 SGHVS and CDR2 FNYEAQ. CDR3: CASSPLGQGALETQYF. As DNA, the CDR3 is TGTGCCAGCAGCCCCCTGGGACAGGGGGCGTTGGAGACCCAGTACTTC.

V is TRBV5-1 and J is TRBJ2-1; D not certain. Germline CDR1 reads SGHRS; CDR2 reads YFSETQ. Trimming removed 4 bases from V and 6 bases from J, with 11 bases in between. The CDR3 totals 13 residues. CDR3 sequence: CASSLRVSNEQFF. As DNA, the CDR3 is TGCGCCAGCAGCCTACGGGTTAGCAATGAGCAGTTCTTC.

This chain joins TRBV5-1 and TRBJ1-1; TRBD1 matches 8 bases. The CDR3 length is 15 residues. CDR1 and CDR2 from the germline V gene are SGHRS and YFSETQ. The V and J ends lost 1 base and 1 base, in that order; junction bases with no gene match: 3. The CDR3 is CASSLSGTGNTEAFF. The DNA for the CDR3 is TGCGCCAGCAGCTTGAGCGGGACAGGGAACACTGAAGCTTTCTTT. The full variable domain, in which reference TRBV5-1 and TRBJ1-1 provide the parts outside the CDR3, is KAGVTQTPRYLIKTRGQQVTLSCSPISGHRSVSWYQQTPGQGLQFLFEYFSETQRNKGNFPGRFSGRQFSNSRSEMNVSTLELGDSALYLCASSLSGTGNTEAFFGQGTRLTVV.

V is TRBV6-5 and J is TRBJ2-7; D gene unclear. The germline gives CDR1 MNHEY, CDR2 SVGAGI. The CDR3 is made up of 13 amino acids. CDR3 in amino acids: CASAALSSYEQYF. DNA for the CDR3: TGTGCTTCCGCCGCTCTATCGTCCTACGAGCAGTACTTC.

The sample holds one count of this clone. The V call is TRBV7-3, the J call TRBJ2-7, with 13 bases matching TRBD2. V was pared by 4 bases and J by 3 bases, with 3 bases of the junction left unmatched. CDR1 is SGHTA and CDR2 is FQGTGA in the germline V gene. The CDR3 loop spans 15 amino acids. The CDR3 nucleotides read TGTGCCAGCAGCTCTGGACTAGCGGGAGACTACGAGCAGTACTTC. Protein product: CASSSGLAGDYEQYF.

V usage is TRBV5-5 and J usage is TRBJ2-3; D unclear. There are 14 residues in the CDR3. Germline assignment: CDR1 SGHKS and CDR2 YYEKEE (reference sequence). The V end was cut by 0 bases, the J end by 2 bases, with 7 bases between. CDR3 amino acids: CASSLGHTTDTQYF. The CDR3 DNA is TGTGCCAGCAGCTTGGGTCACACCACAGATACGCAGTATTTT.